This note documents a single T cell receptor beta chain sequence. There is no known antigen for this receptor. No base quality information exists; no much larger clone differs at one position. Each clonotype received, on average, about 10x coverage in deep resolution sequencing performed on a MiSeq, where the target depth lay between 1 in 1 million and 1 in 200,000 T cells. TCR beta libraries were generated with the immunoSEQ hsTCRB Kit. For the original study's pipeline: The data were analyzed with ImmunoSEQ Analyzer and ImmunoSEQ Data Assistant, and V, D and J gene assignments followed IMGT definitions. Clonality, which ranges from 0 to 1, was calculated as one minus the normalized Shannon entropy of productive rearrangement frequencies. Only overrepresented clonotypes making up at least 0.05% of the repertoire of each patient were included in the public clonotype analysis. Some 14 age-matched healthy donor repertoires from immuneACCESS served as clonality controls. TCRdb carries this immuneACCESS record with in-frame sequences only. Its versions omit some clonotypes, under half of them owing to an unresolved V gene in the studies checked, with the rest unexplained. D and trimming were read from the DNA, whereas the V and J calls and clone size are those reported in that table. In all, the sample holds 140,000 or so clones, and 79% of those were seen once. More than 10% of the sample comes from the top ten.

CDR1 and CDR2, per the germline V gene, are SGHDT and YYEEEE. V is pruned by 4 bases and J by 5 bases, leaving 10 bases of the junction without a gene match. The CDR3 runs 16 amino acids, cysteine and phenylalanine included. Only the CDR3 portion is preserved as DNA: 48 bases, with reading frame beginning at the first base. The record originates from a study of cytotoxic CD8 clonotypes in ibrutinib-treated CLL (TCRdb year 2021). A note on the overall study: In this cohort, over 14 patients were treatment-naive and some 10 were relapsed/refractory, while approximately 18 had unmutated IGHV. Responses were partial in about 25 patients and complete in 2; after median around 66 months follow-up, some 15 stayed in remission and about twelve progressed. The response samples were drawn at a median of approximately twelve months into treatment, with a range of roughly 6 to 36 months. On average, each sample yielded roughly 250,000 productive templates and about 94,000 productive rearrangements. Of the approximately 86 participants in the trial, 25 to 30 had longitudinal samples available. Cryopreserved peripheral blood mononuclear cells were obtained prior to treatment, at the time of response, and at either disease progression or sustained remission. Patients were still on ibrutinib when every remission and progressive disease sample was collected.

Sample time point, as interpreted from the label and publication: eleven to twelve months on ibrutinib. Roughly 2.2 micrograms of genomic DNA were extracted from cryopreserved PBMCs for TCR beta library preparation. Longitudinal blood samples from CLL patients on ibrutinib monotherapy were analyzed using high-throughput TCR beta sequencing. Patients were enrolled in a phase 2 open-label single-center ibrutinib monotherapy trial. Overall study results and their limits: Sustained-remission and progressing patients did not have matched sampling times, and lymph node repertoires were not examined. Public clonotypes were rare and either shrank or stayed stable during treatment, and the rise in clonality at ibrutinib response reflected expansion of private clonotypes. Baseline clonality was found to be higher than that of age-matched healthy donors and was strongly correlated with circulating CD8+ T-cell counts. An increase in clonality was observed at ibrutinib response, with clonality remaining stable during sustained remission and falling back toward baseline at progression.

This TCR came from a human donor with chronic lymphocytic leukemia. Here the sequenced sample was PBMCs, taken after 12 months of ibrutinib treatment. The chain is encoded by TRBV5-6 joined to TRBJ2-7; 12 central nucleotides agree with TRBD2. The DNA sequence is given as TGTGCCAGCAGCCGGTGGCTAGCGGGAGGGCCCCACGAGCAGTACTTC. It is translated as CASSRWLAGGPHEQYF.